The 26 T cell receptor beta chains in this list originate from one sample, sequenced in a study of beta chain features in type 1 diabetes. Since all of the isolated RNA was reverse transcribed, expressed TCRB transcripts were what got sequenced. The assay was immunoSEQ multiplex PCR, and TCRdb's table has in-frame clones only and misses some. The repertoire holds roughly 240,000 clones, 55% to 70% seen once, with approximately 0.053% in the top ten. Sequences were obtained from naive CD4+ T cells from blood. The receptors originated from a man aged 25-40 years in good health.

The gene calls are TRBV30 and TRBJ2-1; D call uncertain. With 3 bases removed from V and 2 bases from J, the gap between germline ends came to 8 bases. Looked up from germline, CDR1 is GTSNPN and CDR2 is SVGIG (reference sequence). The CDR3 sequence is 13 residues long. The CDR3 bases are TGTGCCTGGAGGGATCGACCCTACAATGAGCAGTTCTTC. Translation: CAWRDRPYNEQFF.

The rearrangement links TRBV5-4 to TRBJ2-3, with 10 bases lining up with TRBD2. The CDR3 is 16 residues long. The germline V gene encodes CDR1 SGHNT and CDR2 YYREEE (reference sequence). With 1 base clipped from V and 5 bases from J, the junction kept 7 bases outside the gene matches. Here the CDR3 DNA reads TGTGCCAGCAGCTTGAGCGGGGGGGCCGTGGGAGATACGCAGTATTTT. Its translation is CASSLSGGAVGDTQYF.

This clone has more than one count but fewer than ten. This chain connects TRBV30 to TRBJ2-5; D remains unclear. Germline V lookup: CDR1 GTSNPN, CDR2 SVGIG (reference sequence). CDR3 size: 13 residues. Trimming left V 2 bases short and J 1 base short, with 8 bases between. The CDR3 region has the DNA TGTGCCTGGAGTCCCCAGGCCCAAGAGACCCAGTACTTC. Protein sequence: CAWSPQAQETQYF.

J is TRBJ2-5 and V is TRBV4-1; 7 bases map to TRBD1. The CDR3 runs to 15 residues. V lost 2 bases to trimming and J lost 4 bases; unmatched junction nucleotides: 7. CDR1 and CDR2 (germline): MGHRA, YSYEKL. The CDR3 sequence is CASSQPRQGRETQYF. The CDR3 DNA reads TGCGCCAGCAGCCAACCCCGACAGGGACGAGAGACCCAGTACTTC.

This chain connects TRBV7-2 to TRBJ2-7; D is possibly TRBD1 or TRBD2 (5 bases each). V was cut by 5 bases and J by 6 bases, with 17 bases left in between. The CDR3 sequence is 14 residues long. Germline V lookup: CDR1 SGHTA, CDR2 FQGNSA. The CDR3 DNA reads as TGTGCCAGCAGCCCCGGGCTAAGGGGACGCGAGCAGTACTTC. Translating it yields CASSPGLRGREQYF.

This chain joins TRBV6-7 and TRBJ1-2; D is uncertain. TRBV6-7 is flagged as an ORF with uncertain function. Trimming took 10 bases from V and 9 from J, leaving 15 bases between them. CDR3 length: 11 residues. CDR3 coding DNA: TGTGCCATGTCAAGGATCGGGTGCTACACCTTC. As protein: CAMSRIGCYTF.

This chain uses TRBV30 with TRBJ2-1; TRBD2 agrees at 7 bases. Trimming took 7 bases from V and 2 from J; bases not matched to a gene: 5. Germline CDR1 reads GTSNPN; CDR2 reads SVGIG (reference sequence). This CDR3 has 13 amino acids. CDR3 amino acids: CASASGPYNEQFF. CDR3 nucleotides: TGTGCCTCGGCTAGCGGCCCCTACAATGAGCAGTTCTTC.

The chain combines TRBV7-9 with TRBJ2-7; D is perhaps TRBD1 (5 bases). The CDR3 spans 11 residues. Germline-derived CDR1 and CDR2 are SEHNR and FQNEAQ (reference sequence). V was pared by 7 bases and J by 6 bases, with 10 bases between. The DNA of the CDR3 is TGTGCCAGCATCAATAGGGGCGAGCAGTACTTC. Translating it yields CASINRGEQYF.

CDR3: CACVPDTEAFF. The CDR3 nucleotides are TGTGCCTGCGTCCCGGACACTGAAGCTTTCTTT. The chain uses TRBV30 and TRBJ1-1; D not resolved. This CDR3 comprises 11 residues. The V end was cut by 6 bases, the J end by 3 bases, with 8 bases between. CDR1 is GTSNPN and CDR2 is SVGIG in the germline V gene (reference sequence). The entire variable domain, with the rest obtained from reference TRBV30 and TRBJ1-1, is as follows: SQTIHQWPATLVQPVGSPLSLECTVEGTSNPNLYWYRQAAGRGLQLLFYSVGIGQISSEVPQNLSASRPQDRQFILSSKKLLLSDSGFYLCACVPDTEAFFGQGTRLTVV.

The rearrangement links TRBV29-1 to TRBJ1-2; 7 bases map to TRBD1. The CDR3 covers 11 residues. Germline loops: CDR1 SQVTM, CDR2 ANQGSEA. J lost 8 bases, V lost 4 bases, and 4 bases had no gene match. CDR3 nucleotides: TGCAGCGTTGGGGACAGTTACGGCTACACCTTC. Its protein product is CSVGDSYGYTF.

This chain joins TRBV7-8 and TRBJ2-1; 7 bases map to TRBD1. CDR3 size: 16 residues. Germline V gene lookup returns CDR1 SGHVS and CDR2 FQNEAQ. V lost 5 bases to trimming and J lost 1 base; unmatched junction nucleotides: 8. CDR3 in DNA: TGTGCCAGCAGCCCACTGGGACAGAGTTCCTACAATGAGCAGTTCTTC. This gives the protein CASSPLGQSSYNEQFF.

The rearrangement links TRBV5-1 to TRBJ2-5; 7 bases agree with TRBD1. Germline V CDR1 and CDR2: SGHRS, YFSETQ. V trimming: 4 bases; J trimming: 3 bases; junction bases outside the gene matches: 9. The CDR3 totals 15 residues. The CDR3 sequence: CASSRTGTAKETQYF. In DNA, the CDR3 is TGCGCCAGCAGCAGAACCGGGACAGCAAAAGAGACCCAGTACTTC.

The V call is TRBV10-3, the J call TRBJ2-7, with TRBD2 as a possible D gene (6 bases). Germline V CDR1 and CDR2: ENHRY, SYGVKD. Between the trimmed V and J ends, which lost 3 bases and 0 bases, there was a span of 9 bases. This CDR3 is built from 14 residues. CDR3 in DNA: TGTGCCATCAGTGATGCGGGAAACTCCTACGAGCAGTACTTC. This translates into CAISDAGNSYEQYF.

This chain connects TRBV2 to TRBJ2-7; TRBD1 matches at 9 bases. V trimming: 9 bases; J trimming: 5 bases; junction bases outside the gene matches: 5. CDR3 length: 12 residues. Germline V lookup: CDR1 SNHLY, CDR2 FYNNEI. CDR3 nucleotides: TGTGCCAGAGGGACAGGGAACGACGAGCAGTACTTC. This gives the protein CARGTGNDEQYF.

This chain's CDR3 is CSVEATSGRFGTDTQYF. DNA for the CDR3: TGCAGCGTTGAAGCGACTAGCGGGAGGTTCGGCACAGATACGCAGTATTTT. V usage is TRBV29-1 and J usage is TRBJ2-3, with 13 bases lining up with TRBD2. CDR3 size: 17 residues. V was pared by 1 base and J by 1 base, with 5 bases of the junction left unmatched. Germline CDR1 is SQVTM and CDR2 is ANQGSEA.

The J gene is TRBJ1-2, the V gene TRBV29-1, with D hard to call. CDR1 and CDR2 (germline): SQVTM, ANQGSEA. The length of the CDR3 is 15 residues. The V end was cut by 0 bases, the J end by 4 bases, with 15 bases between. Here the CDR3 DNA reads TGCAGCGTTGAAGATAGGATAAGGGCCCCCTATGGCTACACCTTC. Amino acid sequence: CSVEDRIRAPYGYTF.

The CDR3 sequence: CASSARLAGELFF. The CDR3 coding sequence is TGTGCCAGCAGCGCCAGACTGGCCGGGGAGCTGTTTTTT. This sequence joins TRBV9 and TRBJ2-2; D unresolved. Germline V gives CDR1 SGDLS, CDR2 YYNGEE. There are 13 residues in the CDR3. The V gene lost 3 bases and the J gene lost 6 bases, with 9 bases spanning the gap. The whole variable domain, remainder taken from reference TRBV9 and TRBJ2-2, is DSGVTQTPKHLITATGQRVTLRCSPRSGDLSVYWYQQSLDQGLQFLIQYYNGEERAKGNILERFSAQQFPDLHSELNLSSLELGDSALYFCASSARLAGELFFGEGSRLTVL.

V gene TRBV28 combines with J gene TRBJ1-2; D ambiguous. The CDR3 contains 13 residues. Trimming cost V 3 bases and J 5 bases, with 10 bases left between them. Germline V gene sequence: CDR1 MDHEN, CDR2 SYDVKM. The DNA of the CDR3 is TGTGCCAGCAGTTTCTTGATTCTTTATGGCTACACCTTC. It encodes CASSFLILYGYTF.

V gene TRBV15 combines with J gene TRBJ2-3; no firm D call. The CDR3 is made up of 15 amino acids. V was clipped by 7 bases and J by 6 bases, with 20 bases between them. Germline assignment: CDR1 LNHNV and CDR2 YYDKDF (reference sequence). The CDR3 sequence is CATTPSSSLADTQYF. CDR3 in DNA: TGTGCCACCACTCCGAGCAGTAGCCTTGCGGATACGCAGTATTTT. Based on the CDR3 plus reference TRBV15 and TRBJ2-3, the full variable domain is DAMVIQNPRYQVTQFGKPVTLSCSQTLNHNVMYWYQQKSSQAPKLLFHYYDKDFNNEADTPDNFQSRRPNTSFCFLDIRSPGLGDTAMYLCATTPSSSLADTQYFGPGTRLTVL.

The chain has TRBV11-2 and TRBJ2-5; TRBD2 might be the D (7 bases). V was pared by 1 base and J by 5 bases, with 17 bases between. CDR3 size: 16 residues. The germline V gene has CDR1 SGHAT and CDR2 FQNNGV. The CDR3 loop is CASSLGRGGRGETQYF. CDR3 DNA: TGTGCCAGCAGCTTAGGCCGCGGGGGCCGGGGCGAGACCCAGTACTTC. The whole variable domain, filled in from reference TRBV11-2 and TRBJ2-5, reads EAGVAQSPRYKIIEKRQSVAFWCNPISGHATLYWYQQILGQGPKLLIQFQNNGVVDDSQLPKDRFSAERLKGVDSTLKIQPAKLEDSAVYLCASSLGRGGRGETQYFGPGTRLLVL.

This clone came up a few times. Here the CDR3 reads CASARGPTYNEQFF. CDR3 nucleotides: TGCGCCAGCGCCCGGGGGCCCACCTACAATGAGCAGTTCTTC. The rearrangement uses TRBV5-1 and TRBJ2-1, with D perhaps assigned TRBD1 or TRBD2 (6 bases each). V shed 7 bases and J shed 2 bases, with 13 bases lying between them. The CDR3 runs to 14 residues. Per the germline V gene, CDR1 is SGHRS and CDR2 is YFSETQ.

The CDR3 DNA reads TGTGCCAGCACTGACCGGACCGGTGCCAAAAACATTCAGTACTTC. It yields the protein CASTDRTGAKNIQYF. V gene TRBV6-6 combines with J gene TRBJ2-4; D remains unclear. V lost 7 bases, J lost 1 base, and 14 bases lay in between. The CDR3 runs to 15 residues. CDR1 and CDR2 from the germline V gene are MNHNY and SVGAGI (reference sequence).

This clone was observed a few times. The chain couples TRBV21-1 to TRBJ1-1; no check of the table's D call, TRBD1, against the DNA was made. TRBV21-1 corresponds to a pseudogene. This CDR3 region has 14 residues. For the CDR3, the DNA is TGTGCCAGCAGCATCACAGGGGAGAACACTGAAGCTTTCTTT. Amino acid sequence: CASSITGENTEAFF.

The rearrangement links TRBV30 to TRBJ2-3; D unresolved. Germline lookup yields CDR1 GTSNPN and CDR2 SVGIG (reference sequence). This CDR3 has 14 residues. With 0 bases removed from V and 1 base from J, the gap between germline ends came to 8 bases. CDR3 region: CAWSVRAGTDTQYF. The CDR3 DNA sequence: TGTGCCTGGAGTGTACGGGCAGGCACAGATACGCAGTATTTT.

The CDR3 protein is CAWSQGRNGNTIYF. DNA for the CDR3: TGTGCCTGGAGTCAGGGGAGGAATGGAAACACCATATATTTT. This sequence joins TRBV30 and TRBJ1-3; TRBD1 is a possible D gene (6 bases). Germline CDR1 is GTSNPN and CDR2 is SVGIG (reference sequence). CDR3 length: 14 amino acids. V was pared by 2 bases and J by 3 bases, with 11 bases between.

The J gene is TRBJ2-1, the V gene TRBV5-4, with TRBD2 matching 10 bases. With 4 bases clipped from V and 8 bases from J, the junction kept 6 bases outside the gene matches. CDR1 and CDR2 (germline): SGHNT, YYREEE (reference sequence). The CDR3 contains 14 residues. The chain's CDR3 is CASSPGTSVDEQFF. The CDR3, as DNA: TGTGCCAGCAGCCCCGGGACTAGCGTAGATGAGCAGTTCTTC.